Listed below are T cell receptor beta chains from one sample, sequenced in a study of cytomegalovirus exposure and HLA in healthy donors. Sequenced by immunoSEQ multiplex PCR; TCRdb stores in-frame clones only, minus some. The table gives about 140,000 clones; the top ten clones make up about 2.2% of it. What was sequenced was PBMCs. The receptors were gathered from a young woman in good health and CMV-seronegative. Both conserved end residues are part of each CDR3. The D gene is left open where the match is weak.

J | length | D | V | DNA | CDR3
TRBJ2-5 | 16 | TRBD1 | TRBV7-6 | TGTGCCAGCAGCTTGGGACAGGGGTTTAGCCAAGAGACCCAGTACTTC | CASSLGQGFSQETQYF
TRBJ2-3 | 15 | TRBD2 | TRBV9 | TGTGCCAGCAGCGCTAGCGGGAGGACCCCAGATACGCAGTATTTT | CASSASGRTPDTQYF
TRBJ1-1 | 14 | TRBD1 | TRBV27 | TGTGCCAGCAGTGGACAGGCCGAGAACACTGAAGCTTTCTTT | CASSGQAENTEAFF
TRBJ2-7 | 14 | - | TRBV7-2 | TGTGCCAGCAGCTCCCAAGGACAGTTCTACGAGCAGTACTTC | CASSSQGQFYEQYF
TRBJ2-7 | 14 | - | TRBV11-2 | TGTGCCAGCAGCCTTACTCCCGGGTCCTACGAGCAGTACTTC | CASSLTPGSYEQYF
TRBJ2-1 | 17 | - | TRBV7-7 | TGTGCCAGCAGCTTAAAGGTCCCAACGGGCAGGGACAATGAGCAGTTCTTC | CASSLKVPTGRDNEQFF
TRBJ2-7 | 13 | TRBD2 | TRBV10-3 | TGTGCCATCAGTGACCCCGGACCGGGGGGATCGATATTC | CAISDPGPGGSIF
TRBJ1-6 | 17 | TRBD1 | TRBV2 | TGTGCCAGCAGTGAAGTGAACAGGGGGGCCTATAATTCACCCCTCCACTTT | CASSEVNRGAYNSPLHF
TRBJ2-7 | 15 | TRBD1 | TRBV4-1 | TGCGCCAGCAGCCAATCCAGACAGGGAACCTACGAGCAGTACTTC | CASSQSRQGTYEQYF
TRBJ2-2 | 15 | - | TRBV30 | TGTGCCTGGAGGCCTACAGGGAAGAACACCGGGGAGCTGTTTTTT | CAWRPTGKNTGELFF
TRBJ2-5 | 16 | - | TRBV5-1 | TGCGCCAGCAGCACCTTGAGTAGCGCATTGCAAGAGACCCAGTACTTC | CASSTLSSALQETQYF
TRBJ1-2 | 15 | TRBD1 | TRBV4-3 | TGCGCCAGCAGCCAAGGGGACAGGGAGAACTATGGCTACACCTTC | CASSQGDRENYGYTF
TRBJ2-1 | 13 | - | TRBV30 | TGTGCCTCAAGTAGCGAAAACTACAATGAGCAGTTCTTC | CASSSENYNEQFF
TRBJ2-2 | 15 | TRBD2 | TRBV5-1 | TGCGCCAGCATTAGCGGGAGTGGAAACACCGGGGAGCTGTTTTTT | CASISGSGNTGELFF